This T cell receptor beta chain was retrieved from a study of control samples from healthy donors and cancer patients. The V gene's germline CDR1 is SGDLS and CDR2 YYNGEE. Losses at the gene ends were 0 bases for V and 1 base for J; bases not matched to a gene: 9. The length of the CDR3 is 18 residues. Repertoires were generated with immunoSEQ multiplex PCR, while TCRdb's copy carries only in-frame clones and drops some. This table has under 200,000 clones, roughly 95% appearing once. V is TRBV9 and J is TRBJ2-3; 9 bases agree with TRBD2. Input material: blood. The clonotype originates from a woman aged 30 to 39 in good health. The CDR3 reads CASSVDSGGHRGTDTQYF. CDR3 in DNA: TGTGCCAGCAGCGTAGACAGCGGGGGGCATAGGGGCACAGATACGCAGTATTTT.